What follows are 24 T cell receptor beta chains derived from one specimen sequenced in a study of T cell repertoires in cytomegalovirus infection. TCRdb itself ran the reads through MiXCR, one entry per CDR3 protein. This sample carries about 60,000 distinct CDR3 sequences, around 34% of them seen once, and the ten largest clones take 55% to 75%. Their antigens are not known. The sequencing input was PBMCs, sequenced either directly or after in vitro stimulation (not recorded which). The receptor set was obtained from a human donor in good health (CMV status not recorded). Some clones in this sample may be carry-over from other donors' samples.

This clonotype has only a few counts. This chain uses TRBV18 with TRBJ2-5; 8 nucleotides line up with TRBD2. The CDR3 sequence is 14 residues long. Germline CDR1 KGHSH, CDR2 LQKENI. Trimming took 3 bases from V and 5 from J; bases not matched to a gene: 5. CDR3 loop: CASSPRTSTETQYF. DNA for the CDR3: TGTGCCAGCTCACCCCGGACTAGCACCGAGACCCAGTACTTC.

V is TRBV7-7 and J is TRBJ2-5, with 14 bases identical to TRBD2. Germline CDR1 is SSHAT and CDR2 is FNYEAQ (reference sequence). Trimming at V came to 3 bases and at J to 12 bases, leaving 6 bases not matched to a gene. The length of the CDR3 is 14 residues. Here the CDR3 reads CASSLSGLAGEEYF. The CDR3 DNA reads TGTGCCAGCAGCTTGTCGGGACTAGCGGGAGAAGAGTACTTC.

This clonotype was seen at least ten times. The V and J genes are TRBV6-2 or TRBV6-3 and TRBJ2-1; 7 positions agree with TRBD1. The germline V gene has CDR1 MNHEY and CDR2 SVGEGT. The CDR3 is made up of 16 amino acids. With 7 bases clipped from V and 3 bases from J, the junction kept 12 bases outside the gene matches. The CDR3 spells CASKTEGQNRYNEQFF. The CDR3 DNA is TGTGCCAGCAAGACCGAGGGACAGAACCGCTACAATGAGCAGTTCTTC.

The rearrangement links TRBV12-3 or TRBV12-4 to TRBJ2-3; 11 nucleotides align to TRBD2. The CDR3 spans 14 residues. V was pared by 6 bases and J by 7 bases, with 6 bases of the junction left unmatched. The CDR3 loop is CASRPTSGVHTQYF. The CDR3 DNA is TGTGCCAGCAGGCCGACTAGCGGGGTTCATACGCAGTATTTT.

V is TRBV7-9 and J is TRBJ2-7, with D tentatively TRBD2 (6 bases). The CDR3 is made up of 14 amino acids. The V end was cut by 4 bases, the J end by 2 bases, with 12 bases between. The germline V gene encodes CDR1 SEHNR and CDR2 FQNEAQ (reference sequence). The CDR3 DNA is TGTGCCAGCAGCTCCGGAGGGTGGGCCTACGAGCAGTACTTC. Amino acids: CASSSGGWAYEQYF.

This clonotype has a count of ten or more. The chain couples TRBV7-2 to TRBJ2-1, with 7 bases lining up with TRBD1. Germline V gives CDR1 SGHTA, CDR2 FQGNSA. Trimming took 5 bases from V and 8 from J; bases not matched to a gene: 6. The CDR3 loop spans 13 amino acids. The CDR3 coding sequence is TGTGCCAGCAGCGCGACAGGGACGGATGAGCAGTTCTTC. This gives the protein CASSATGTDEQFF.

The chain carries TRBV27 and TRBJ2-7, with TRBD2 identical over 8 bases. The germline V gene has CDR1 MNHEY and CDR2 SMNVEV (reference sequence). Trimming removed 0 bases from V and 0 bases from J; junction bases left unmatched: 1. This CDR3 contains 15 residues. The CDR3 loop reads CASSLSSGNSYEQYF. In nucleotides, the CDR3 is TGTGCCAGCAGTTTATCTAGCGGGAACTCCTACGAGCAGTACTTC.

A few counts support this clonotype. The V call is TRBV5-6, the J call TRBJ1-2; 9 nucleotides align to TRBD1. This CDR3 has 14 amino acids. Germline-derived CDR1 and CDR2 are SGHDT and YYEEEE. Unmatched junction bases numbered 5, after V lost 0 bases and J lost 8 bases. The CDR3 region has the DNA TGTGCCAGCAGCTTGGGGGACAGGGACTCGGGCTACACCTTC. Amino acids: CASSLGDRDSGYTF. The variable domain in full, completed from reference TRBV5-6 and TRBJ1-2, reads DAGVTQSPTHLIKTRGQQVTLRCSPKSGHDTVSWYQQALGQGPQFIFQYYEEEERQRGNFPDRFSGHQFPNYSSELNVNALLLGDSALYLCASSLGDRDSGYTFGSGTRLTVV.

Only a few counts were recorded for this clonotype. This chain links TRBV12-3 or TRBV12-4 with TRBJ2-1; TRBD2 matches 8 bases. The CDR3 totals 18 residues. J gave up 5 bases and V 1 base, and 13 bases lay outside the gene matches. CDR3 nucleotide sequence: TGTGCCAGCAGTTTAGGTCGGGGAGCGGGAGAGAGAGACAATGAGCAGTTCTTC. Translated: CASSLGRGAGERDNEQFF.

The J gene is TRBJ2-3, the V gene TRBV2; 8 bases map to TRBD1. The CDR3 totals 14 residues. CDR1 is SNHLY and CDR2 is FYNNEI in the germline V gene. The V and J ends lost 6 bases and 4 bases, in that order; junction bases with no gene match: 6. CDR3 DNA: TGTGCCAGCAGCCTACAGGGGGGTCCAGATACGCAGTATTTT. This codes for CASSLQGGPDTQYF.

This clonotype appeared a few times. Being one base from a much bigger clone, this may be a read error. The chain carries TRBV7-9 and TRBJ2-2; the D is unclear. Trimming stripped 2 bases from V and 5 bases from J, with 0 bases between. The CDR3 runs 11 residues. Germline CDR1 and CDR2: SEHNR and FQNEAQ (reference sequence). The CDR3 region has the DNA TGTGCCAGCAGCTTAACCGGGGAGCTGTTTTTT. It is translated as CASSLTGELFF.

In this sample, this clonotype turned up once. The DNA for the CDR3 is TGTGCCAGCAGCTTAGTGGTGGAGGGGAACACTGAAGCTTTCTTT. Amino acids: CASSLVVEGNTEAFF. V gene TRBV7-2 combines with J gene TRBJ1-1; D is undetermined. Per germline, CDR1 SGHTA and CDR2 FQGNSA. The CDR3 contains 15 residues. V gave up 1 base and J gave up 1 base, with 10 bases separating them.

This clonotype was seen many times. The rearrangement joins TRBV7-2 to TRBJ2-3, with TRBD1 matching 7 bases. The germline V gene encodes CDR1 SGHTA and CDR2 FQGNSA. The V gene end was trimmed by 2 bases and the J gene end by 4 bases; junction bases not matched to a gene: 3. The CDR3 totals 14 residues. CDR3 DNA sequence: TGTGCCAGCAGCTTAAGGACAGGTTCAGATACGCAGTATTTT. Encoded protein: CASSLRTGSDTQYF.

The chain carries TRBV12-3 or TRBV12-4 and TRBJ2-2; D uncertain. Trimming pared 6 bases from V and 5 bases from J, leaving 16 bases between. This CDR3 has 15 amino acids. CDR3 sequence: CASSIGSIFTGELFF. The CDR3 region has the DNA TGTGCCAGCAGCATAGGGTCTATCTTTACCGGGGAGCTGTTTTTT.

The chain couples TRBV10-2 to TRBJ2-1; D is ambiguous. Trimming cost V 3 bases and J 5 bases, with 14 bases left between them. The CDR3 covers 15 residues. The germline V gene has CDR1 WSHSY and CDR2 SAAADI. CDR3 residues: CASSDLGIFHNEQFF. The CDR3 DNA sequence: TGCGCCAGCAGTGATCTGGGGATTTTCCACAATGAGCAGTTCTTC.

The genes are TRBV5-1 and TRBJ2-3, with D possibly called TRBD1 or TRBD2 (6 bases each). The CDR3 length is 17 residues. The V end was cut by 4 bases, the J end by 1 base, with 19 bases between. Germline V gene lookup returns CDR1 SGHRS and CDR2 YFSETQ. This CDR3 is CASSRQGTGAGTDTQYF. The CDR3 DNA follows: TGCGCCAGCAGCCGGCAGGGGACGGGGGCTGGCACAGATACGCAGTATTTT.

A few counts support this clonotype. This chain uses TRBV7-9 with TRBJ1-4, with D possibly matching TRBD1 (5 bases). Germline V gene sequence: CDR1 SEHNR, CDR2 FQNEAQ (reference sequence). CDR3 length equals 13 residues. Deletions cut 5 bases from V and 7 bases from J, with 11 bases between. Here the CDR3 DNA reads TGTGCCAGCAGCGCGTCGGGGGTTGAAAAACTGTTTTTT. This sequence encodes CASSASGVEKLFF. The full variable domain, rest sourced from reference TRBV7-9 and TRBJ1-4, is DTGVSQNPRHKITKRGQNVTFRCDPISEHNRLYWYRQTLGQGPEFLTYFQNEAQLEKSRLLSDRFSAERPKGSFSTLEIQRTEQGDSAMYLCASSASGVEKLFFGSGTQLSVL.

CDR3 amino acids: CASKGLFKRDGYTF. Written as DNA, the CDR3 is TGTGCCAGCAAGGGGTTGTTTAAAAGAGATGGCTACACCTTC. The rearrangement joins TRBV5-4 to TRBJ1-2; weak D call: TRBD1 (5 bases). V was trimmed by 6 bases and J by 6 bases, leaving 18 bases between them. CDR3 length: 14 amino acids. Germline loops: CDR1 SGHNT, CDR2 YYREEE (reference sequence). The full variable domain, in which reference TRBV5-4 and TRBJ1-2 provide the parts outside the CDR3, is ETGVTQSPTHLIKTRGQQVTLRCSSQSGHNTVSWYQQALGQGPQFIFQYYREEENGRGNFPPRFSGLQFPNYSSELNVNALELDDSALYLCASKGLFKRDGYTFGSGTRLTVV.

The chain links TRBV9 to TRBJ2-3; 9 bases are shared with TRBD1. Germline CDR1 is SGDLS and CDR2 is YYNGEE. Trimming took 4 bases from V and 3 from J; bases not matched to a gene: 12. This CDR3 is 17 amino acids long. The CDR3 DNA is TGTGCCAGCAGCCAGACAGGGACAGGGAGGAGAACAGATACGCAGTATTTT. Residues: CASSQTGTGRRTDTQYF.

This clonotype has more than one count but fewer than ten. The chain has TRBV6-1 and TRBJ1-1; no reliable D call. CDR1 is MNHNS, CDR2 SASEGT, per germline. The CDR3 spans 13 residues. V lost 6 bases, J lost 3 bases, and 11 bases lay in between. CDR3 protein: CASSPWRDTEAFF. The CDR3 nucleotides are TGTGCCAGCAGCCCATGGCGGGACACTGAAGCTTTCTTT.

The V gene is TRBV19, the J gene TRBJ1-2; D gene ambiguous. Germline-derived CDR1 and CDR2 are LNHDA and SQIVND (reference sequence). V was trimmed by 3 bases and J by 2 bases, leaving 4 bases between them. The CDR3 extends over 12 amino acids. CDR3 nucleotide sequence: TGTGCCAGTAGTATGAACAACTATGGCTACACCTTC. Protein sequence: CASSMNNYGYTF.

Concerning this clonotype: A much larger clone lies one base from this, so it may be a read error. The chain combines TRBV12-3 or TRBV12-4 with TRBJ2-2, with D perhaps given as TRBD1 or TRBD2 (5 bases each). The CDR3 runs to 12 residues. DNA for the CDR3: TGTGCCAGCAGTTTGGGGAGCAGGGAGCTGTTGTTT. This sequence encodes CASSLGSRELLF.

The chain employs TRBV15 and TRBJ2-7; TRBD2 aligns across 12 bases. The germline CDR1 and CDR2 sequences are LNHNV and YYDKDF (reference sequence). The V and J ends lost 1 base and 7 bases, in that order; junction bases with no gene match: 17. The CDR3 has 19 residues. The CDR3 DNA follows: TGTGCCACCAGCAGAGCACTCTGGACCGGAGCGGGACTAGCGGGTGAGCAGTACTTC. Its translation: CATSRALWTGAGLAGEQYF.

The chain is built from TRBV27 and TRBJ2-1; a possible D gene is TRBD1 (5 bases). Germline CDR1 and CDR2: MNHEY and SMNVEV (reference sequence). Trimming removed 4 bases at V and 6 bases at J, with 16 bases between. This CDR3 comprises 15 residues. Here the CDR3 DNA reads TGTGCCAGCAGTTCACCAGGGCTGGTTGGCAATGAGCAGTTCTTC. This encodes CASSSPGLVGNEQFF.